The 9 T cell receptor beta chains given below trace back to one sample, sequenced in a study of cytomegalovirus exposure and HLA in healthy donors. The PCR made use of 60 Vbeta and 13 Jbeta primers. Produced via immunoSEQ multiplex PCR; TCRdb's table is partial and in-frame only. The sample has roughly 180,000 clones; around 80% are singletons. Sequencing was performed on PBMCs. These receptors originate from a girl aged 10 to 17 in good health and CMV-seropositive.

The chain is built from TRBV5-1 and TRBJ2-1, with a possible D match to TRBD2 (6 bases). Germline lookup yields CDR1 SGHRS and CDR2 YFSETQ. Trimming pared 0 bases from V and 0 bases from J, leaving 10 bases between. The CDR3 covers 16 residues. Here the CDR3 DNA reads TGCGCCAGCAGCTTGGTCTACGGGAGCTCCTACAATGAGCAGTTCTTC. Protein sequence: CASSLVYGSSYNEQFF.

The V gene is TRBV7-2, the J gene TRBJ1-4, with TRBD1 identical over 10 bases. The V gene end was trimmed by 5 bases and the J gene end by 8 bases; junction bases not matched to a gene: 2. CDR3 length: 13 amino acids. Germline V CDR1 and CDR2: SGHTA, FQGNSA. The CDR3, as DNA: TGTGCCAGCAGCGACAGGGGGCGGGAAAAACTGTTTTTT. This codes for CASSDRGREKLFF.

V and J are TRBV30 and TRBJ2-1, with 10 bases fitting TRBD2. V lost 0 bases and J lost 9; bases outside the gene matches: 11. Germline V gene data show CDR1 as GTSNPN and CDR2 as SVGIG (reference sequence). The CDR3 length is 16 residues. Here the CDR3 reads CAWSVYFSGRAGEQFF. CDR3 coding DNA: TGTGCCTGGAGTGTATATTTCAGCGGGAGGGCCGGTGAGCAGTTCTTC.

This chain links TRBV11-2 with TRBJ2-7, with D unresolved. CDR1 is SGHAT, CDR2 FQNNGV, per germline. This CDR3 has 12 amino acids. Trimming left V 0 bases short and J 4 bases short, with 4 bases between. This CDR3 reads CASSLELYEQYF. The CDR3 coding sequence is TGTGCCAGCAGCTTAGAGTTATACGAGCAGTACTTC. The entire variable domain, with the rest obtained from reference TRBV11-2 and TRBJ2-7, is as follows: EAGVAQSPRYKIIEKRQSVAFWCNPISGHATLYWYQQILGQGPKLLIQFQNNGVVDDSQLPKDRFSAERLKGVDSTLKIQPAKLEDSAVYLCASSLELYEQYFGPGTRLTVT.

The CDR3 spells CSVALQENTEAFF. The DNA of the CDR3 is TGCAGCGTCGCCCTACAGGAGAACACTGAAGCTTTCTTT. V gene TRBV29-1 combines with J gene TRBJ1-1; a weak D match, TRBD1 (5 bases). Germline V gene data show CDR1 as SQVTM and CDR2 as ANQGSEA. The CDR3 runs to 13 residues. Trimming stripped 6 bases from V and 1 base from J, with 12 bases between.

This sequence joins TRBV28 and TRBJ2-3, with a tentative D call TRBD1 (5 bases). The CDR3 extends over 13 amino acids. The ends were cut back, 5 bases at V and 4 bases at J, with 10 bases in the middle. Germline V gene data show CDR1 as MDHEN and CDR2 as SYDVKM. In DNA, the CDR3 is TGTGCCAGCAGTCCTACAGGCCCAGATACGCAGTATTTT. Amino acids: CASSPTGPDTQYF. Combining the CDR3 with reference TRBV28 and TRBJ2-3 gives the whole variable domain DVKVTQSSRYLVKRTGEKVFLECVQDMDHENMFWYRQDPGLGLRLIYFSYDVKMKEKGDIPEGYSVSREKKERFSLILESASTNQTSMYLCASSPTGPDTQYFGPGTRLTVL.

The V gene is TRBV25-1, the J gene TRBJ1-2; D not certain. With 2 bases removed from V and 3 bases from J, the gap between germline ends came to 7 bases. CDR1 and CDR2 from the germline V gene are MGHDK and SYGVNS. The CDR3 consists of 13 residues. CDR3 sequence (DNA): TGTGCCAGCAGTGAACTGGGAGACTATGGCTACACCTTC. Its protein is CASSELGDYGYTF.

The chain links TRBV25-1 to TRBJ2-1; TRBD2 matches at 16 bases. Germline CDR1 is MGHDK and CDR2 is SYGVNS. This CDR3 spans 16 amino acids. V was pared by 4 bases and J by 8 bases, with 5 bases of the junction left unmatched. The CDR3 here is CASSGSGTSGGDEQFF. The CDR3 DNA reads as TGTGCCAGCAGTGGCTCCGGGACTAGCGGGGGGGATGAGCAGTTCTTC.

The chain has TRBV6-5 and TRBJ1-2; 10 nucleotides align to TRBD1. CDR3 length: 15 residues. Germline CDR1 reads MNHEY; CDR2 reads SVGAGI. Unmatched junction bases numbered 10, after V lost 5 bases and J lost 7 bases. The CDR3 DNA sequence: TGTGCCAGCAGTAGACGGGACAGGGGAGTAGGTGGCTACACCTTC. The encoded protein is CASSRRDRGVGGYTF.